The 18 T cell receptor beta chains presented below share a single source sample, sequenced in a study of radiotherapy plus CTLA-4 blockade in lung cancer. The data were produced by immunoSEQ multiplex PCR, yet TCRdb's version contains in-frame clones alone and is incomplete. Seen here are approximately 52,000 clones, 65% to 85% observed once, and the top ten hold 2% to 2.5%. This specimen consisted of peripheral blood, obtained from a patient treated with radiotherapy plus ipilimumab. All receptors come from a human donor with non-small cell lung cancer whose response to radiotherapy plus ipilimumab could not be evaluated.

V is TRBV19 and J is TRBJ1-5; possibly TRBD1 for D (6 bases). V lost 7 bases and J 2 bases, leaving 12 bases between the germline ends. The CDR3 is 14 residues long. The germline V gene has CDR1 LNHDA and CDR2 SQIVND (reference sequence). CDR3 DNA sequence: TGTGCCAGTATACAGGGTGCGGGCAATCAGCCCCAGCATTTT. Its translation is CASIQGAGNQPQHF.

This clone has a single count. The CDR3 DNA is TGTGCCAGCAGCTTAATGCCTAGCAGCACAGATACGCAGTATTTT. It translates to CASSLMPSSTDTQYF. The V and J genes are TRBV7-3 and TRBJ2-3, with D possibly matching TRBD2 (5 bases). Germline CDR1 and CDR2: SGHTA and FQGTGA. CDR3 length: 15 amino acids. Trimming left V 1 base short and J 0 bases short, with 8 bases between.

This rearrangement joins TRBV9 to TRBJ1-1; 10 bases line up with TRBD1. The trim removed 3 bases at V and 5 bases at J, leaving 4 bases unmatched. The CDR3 spans 14 residues. Per the germline V gene, CDR1 is SGDLS and CDR2 is YYNGEE. The chain's CDR3 is CASSARQGATEAFF. The CDR3 DNA reads TGTGCCAGCAGCGCCCGACAGGGGGCGACTGAAGCTTTCTTT.

On this clone itself: Distinct nucleotide sequences in the sample also encode this CDR3. The rearrangement joins TRBV4-2 to TRBJ2-5, with TRBD2 identical over 11 bases. CDR3 length: 15 amino acids. Per germline, CDR1 LGHNA and CDR2 YNFKEQ. The V segment lost 2 bases and the J segment 4 bases; nucleotides outside the gene matches: 3. CDR3: CASSQPSGRSETQYF. CDR3 sequence (DNA): TGTGCCAGCAGCCAACCTAGCGGGAGGTCAGAGACCCAGTACTTC.

This clone was detected a few times. V and J are TRBV5-1 and TRBJ2-1, with a weak D call TRBD2 (6 bases). The length of the CDR3 is 15 residues. V was cut by 5 bases and J by 4 bases, with 16 bases left in between. Germline CDR1 reads SGHRS; CDR2 reads YFSETQ. This CDR3 is CASRGDSIQYNEQFF. The DNA of the CDR3 is TGCGCCAGCAGAGGGGACTCAATCCAATACAATGAGCAGTTCTTC.

The chain employs TRBV18 and TRBJ1-1; no clear D. Per germline, CDR1 KGHSH and CDR2 LQKENI. V dropped 3 bases and J dropped 2 bases, with 13 bases sitting between them. This CDR3 is built from 15 residues. CDR3 coding DNA: TGTGCCAGCTCACCCCCGGAGGCGGCAAACACTGAAGCTTTCTTT. It codes for CASSPPEAANTEAFF. The full variable domain, in which reference TRBV18 and TRBJ1-1 provide the parts outside the CDR3, is NAGVMQNPRHLVRRRGQEARLRCSPMKGHSHVYWYRQLPEEGLKFMVYLQKENIIDESGMPKERFSAEFPKEGPSILRIQQVVRGDSAAYFCASSPPEAANTEAFFGQGTRLTVV.

This chain links TRBV9 with TRBJ1-1, with a weak D call TRBD1 (6 bases). Trimming took 3 bases from V and 5 from J, leaving 11 bases between them. CDR1 SGDLS and CDR2 YYNGEE come from the germline V gene. The CDR3 totals 13 residues. CDR3 amino acids: CASSETGVTEAFF. CDR3 in DNA: TGTGCCAGCAGCGAGACAGGTGTAACTGAAGCTTTCTTT.

The chain combines TRBV11-1 with TRBJ1-6, with 8 bases lining up with TRBD1. This CDR3 spans 17 amino acids. Germline assignment: CDR1 SGHAT and CDR2 FQDESV (reference sequence). V lost 4 bases and J lost 7; bases outside the gene matches: 12. CDR3 region: CASSSLGAGGVNSPLHF. CDR3 nucleotide sequence: TGTGCCAGCAGCTCTCTCGGGGCAGGGGGCGTAAATTCACCCCTCCACTTT.

The CDR3 loop reads CASSLDAITGIEETQYF. The CDR3 DNA sequence: TGTGCCAGCAGCTTAGACGCAATTACAGGGATTGAAGAGACCCAGTACTTC. The J gene is TRBJ2-5, the V gene TRBV7-8, with D perhaps TRBD1 (6 bases). Per germline, CDR1 SGHVS and CDR2 FQNEAQ. V was pared by 1 base and J by 3 bases, with 18 bases between. This CDR3 has 17 residues.

The chain recombines TRBV7-2 with TRBJ2-6; the D is unclear. The V gene's germline CDR1 is SGHTA and CDR2 FQGNSA. The CDR3 loop spans 15 amino acids. V lost 1 base, J lost 3 bases, and 7 bases lay in between. In DNA form, the CDR3 reads TGTGCCAGCAGCTTAGGCGGTGGTGGGGCCAACGTCCTGACTTTC. It codes for CASSLGGGGANVLTF.

The V call is TRBV18, the J call TRBJ1-3, with D uncertain. This CDR3 has 15 amino acids. Germline V CDR1 and CDR2: KGHSH, LQKENI. Trimming left V 3 bases short and J 0 bases short, with 9 bases between. DNA for the CDR3: TGTGCCAGCTCACCCGGGGTCCCCTCTGGAAACACCATATATTTT. It specifies CASSPGVPSGNTIYF.

CDR3 DNA: TGTGCCAGCAGTCCACAGGGTAGGAATGGCTACACCTTC. It encodes CASSPQGRNGYTF. This chain uses TRBV27 with TRBJ1-2, with D perhaps matching TRBD1 (6 bases). This CDR3 comprises 13 residues. V lost 5 bases and J 6 bases, leaving 13 bases between the germline ends. The germline gives CDR1 MNHEY, CDR2 SMNVEV (reference sequence).

V usage is TRBV7-9 and J usage is TRBJ2-5, with no clear D. Trimming removed 5 bases at V and 5 bases at J, with 12 bases between. Germline V gives CDR1 SEHNR, CDR2 FQNEAQ (reference sequence). The CDR3 consists of 13 residues. CDR3 nucleotide sequence: TGTGCCAGCAGCGGCCCATCTTTGGAGACCCAGTACTTC. It encodes CASSGPSLETQYF.

The chain combines TRBV7-2 with TRBJ2-1; D is unclear. Germline CDR1 SGHTA, CDR2 FQGNSA. V was pared by 2 bases and J by 4 bases, with 12 bases between. This CDR3 is 15 amino acids long. In DNA, the CDR3 is TGTGCCAGCAGCTTATACGATTCGGGTTACAATGAGCAGTTCTTC. Residues: CASSLYDSGYNEQFF.

V gene TRBV29-1 combines with J gene TRBJ2-2; TRBD1 matches at 8 bases. CDR1 is SQVTM and CDR2 is ANQGSEA in the germline V gene. This CDR3 has 13 amino acids. Trimming removed 4 bases from V and 4 bases from J; junction bases left unmatched: 2. The CDR3 sequence is CSVAGGPTGELFF. In DNA, the CDR3 is TGCAGCGTTGCAGGGGGCCCCACCGGGGAGCTGTTTTTT.

The rearrangement links TRBV5-8 to TRBJ1-3, with unresolved D. The CDR3 is 12 residues long. Germline V gene sequence: CDR1 SGHTS, CDR2 YDEGEE. The ends were cut back, 2 bases at V and 4 bases at J, with 4 bases in the middle. CDR3 amino acids: CASSFRGNTIYF. Here the CDR3 DNA reads TGTGCCAGCAGCTTCAGGGGAAACACCATATATTTT.

The chain carries TRBV19 and TRBJ2-2; 14 bases are a match to TRBD2. V dropped 5 bases and J dropped 4; count of bases not matched to a gene: 6. The CDR3 is 17 amino acids. Per the germline V gene, CDR1 is LNHDA and CDR2 is SQIVND (reference sequence). The CDR3 sequence is CASSGGTSGSFTGELFF. The CDR3 region has the DNA TGTGCCAGTAGTGGCGGGACTAGCGGGAGCTTCACCGGGGAGCTGTTTTTT. Full variable domain (missing parts from reference TRBV19 and TRBJ2-2): DGGITQSPKYLFRKEGQNVTLSCEQNLNHDAMYWYRQDPGQGLRLIYYSQIVNDFQKGDIAEGYSVSREKKESFPLTVTSAQKNPTAFYLCASSGGTSGSFTGELFFGEGSRLTVL.

The chain links TRBV5-4 to TRBJ2-3; 10 nucleotides match TRBD2. Germline V gene sequence: CDR1 SGHNT, CDR2 YYREEE (reference sequence). The ends lost 4 bases at V and 5 bases at J; junction bases unmatched: 10. The CDR3 is 16 residues long. CDR3 nucleotides: TGTGCCAGCAGCGCACCAGCGGGGGGGATAATAGATACGCAGTATTTT. Its translation is CASSAPAGGIIDTQYF.